The 9 T cell receptor beta chains presented below share a single source sample, sequenced in a study of T cells after yellow fever vaccination. TCRdb fed the 5' RACE reads into MiXCR, producing one record per CDR3 protein. The sample has roughly 330,000 distinct CDR3 sequences; 3% to 4.5% are singletons. This material consisted of PBMCs, taken 5 days after the yellow fever booster vaccination. The receptors were sampled from a man younger than 35 who received the YFV17D yellow fever vaccine.

This rearrangement joins TRBV12-3 or TRBV12-4 to TRBJ2-1; 8 nucleotides agree with TRBD1. V shed 5 bases and J 9 bases; nucleotides not matched to a gene: 6. The CDR3 sequence is 13 residues long. The CDR3 nucleotides read TGTGCCAGCAGTCGGACAGGGTTCCGTGAGCAGTTCTTC. This codes for CASSRTGFREQFF.

Ten or more counts support this clonotype. The chain has TRBV7-6 and TRBJ2-2; D gene unclear. Germline V CDR1 and CDR2: SGHVS, FNYEAQ. V was cut by 6 bases and J by 6 bases, with 11 bases left in between. The CDR3 loop spans 13 amino acids. The CDR3 loop reads CASRSQMPGELFF. Here the CDR3 DNA reads TGTGCCAGCAGGTCGCAGATGCCCGGGGAGCTGTTTTTT.

The J gene is TRBJ1-4, the V gene TRBV5-6; 9 bases map to TRBD1. The length of the CDR3 is 15 residues. Germline-derived CDR1 and CDR2 are SGHDT and YYEEEE. The J segment lost 6 bases and the V segment lost 4 bases, leaving 7 bases of the junction unmatched. CDR3 sequence: CASSHPRDRDEKLFF. The CDR3 DNA sequence: TGTGCCAGCAGCCACCCCCGGGACAGGGATGAAAAACTGTTTTTT.

There are a few counts of this clonotype. The CDR3, as DNA: TGTGCCAGCAGTTACATTGGGAGCGGGCAGACTGAAGCTTTCTTT. This sequence encodes CASSYIGSGQTEAFF. The rearrangement joins TRBV6-2 or TRBV6-3 to TRBJ1-1; D unclear. The V end lost 2 bases, the J end lost 5 bases, and 15 bases lay between the germline ends. Germline V gene data show CDR1 as MNHEY and CDR2 as SVGEGT. CDR3 length: 15 residues.

At least ten counts were recorded for this clonotype. This rearrangement joins TRBV25-1 to TRBJ1-1; TRBD1 matches at 9 bases. Trimming took 4 bases from V and 4 from J; bases not matched to a gene: 10. Looked up from germline, CDR1 is MGHDK and CDR2 is SYGVNS. This CDR3 has 16 residues. Here the CDR3 DNA reads TGTGCCAGCAGTGTGTCGGGACAGGGAGGAGCCACTGAAGCTTTCTTT. Residues: CASSVSGQGGATEAFF.

The chain combines TRBV12-3 or TRBV12-4 with TRBJ2-1; no reliable D call. The CDR3 covers 13 residues. V lost 7 bases to trimming and J lost 2 bases, with 9 bases between them. The CDR3 region has the DNA TGTGCCAGCAAAACCCCGACCTACAATGAGCAGTTCTTC. Protein sequence: CASKTPTYNEQFF.

This chain connects TRBV4-1 to TRBJ1-1; weak D call: TRBD1 (5 bases). Germline V gives CDR1 MGHRA, CDR2 YSYEKL. This CDR3 has 17 residues. Trimming stripped 0 bases from V and 4 bases from J, with 18 bases between. The DNA for the CDR3 is TGCGCCAGCAGCCAAGAGGGTCGGGTGAGCCAGGGCACTGAAGCTTTCTTT. Protein sequence: CASSQEGRVSQGTEAFF.

This clonotype has only a few counts. The V gene is TRBV25-1, the J gene TRBJ2-2; TRBD2 aligns across 8 bases. With 4 bases clipped from V and 4 bases from J, the junction kept 5 bases outside the gene matches. The CDR3 totals 15 residues. CDR1 and CDR2 (germline): MGHDK, SYGVNS. Here the CDR3 DNA reads TGTGCCAGCAGTGTTGGCGGGGGGATCACCGGGGAGCTGTTTTTT. It encodes CASSVGGGITGELFF.

This clonotype was counted many times. V usage is TRBV6-5 and J usage is TRBJ2-7; D is unclear. V lost 5 bases to trimming and J lost 2 bases, with 13 bases between them. Germline-derived CDR1 and CDR2 are MNHEY and SVGAGI. The CDR3 totals 14 residues. The DNA for the CDR3 is TGTGCCAGCAGTAGGGCCGAAGGCCCCTACGAGCAGTACTTC. Translated, it gives CASSRAEGPYEQYF.